One and the same sample provided the 19 T cell receptor beta chains below, sequenced in a study of blood T cells in healthy people across ages. A second PCR of roughly 7 to 11 cycles used a sample-barcoded 5' primer and a J-beta primer mix. TCRdb recomputed calls from the 5' RACE reads with MiXCR, one row per CDR3 protein. The sample carries some 790,000 distinct CDR3 sequences, 25% to 30% recorded once. The sample consisted of blood. The receptors shown here come from a woman aged 80 or over in good health.

CDR3 nucleotide sequence: TGTGCCAGCAGCTTAGCAGTAAGGGGCCGGGAAAAACTGTTTTTT. Protein: CASSLAVRGREKLFF. The chain links TRBV7-2 to TRBJ1-4, with D possibly TRBD1 on 5 matching bases. V lost 0 bases to trimming and J lost 8 bases, with 13 bases between them. In germline, CDR1 is SGHTA, CDR2 FQGNSA. This CDR3 is built from 15 residues.

The chain couples TRBV6-1 to TRBJ2-2; 11 nucleotides line up with TRBD2. V gave up 4 bases and J gave up 5 bases; unmatched junction bases: 3. The germline V gene has CDR1 MNHNS and CDR2 SASEGT. The CDR3 runs to 15 residues. In nucleotides, the CDR3 is TGTGCCAGCAGTGGGAGACTAGCGGGGACCGGGGAGCTGTTTTTT. Translation: CASSGRLAGTGELFF.

This clonotype has only a few counts. A much larger clone differs from this one at a single base, so this may be a read error. The gene calls are TRBV9 and TRBJ2-6; possibly TRBD1 or TRBD2 for D (5 bases each). The CDR3 has 15 amino acids. Germline values: CDR1 SGDLS, CDR2 YYNGEE. The CDR3 nucleotides are TGTGCCAGCAGCGTACGATTGTCCGGGGCCAACGTCCGGACTTTC. This codes for CASSVRLSGANVRTF.

On this clonotype itself: An end of the junction does not agree with germline; a read error may underlie this. The chain has TRBV5-1 and TRBJ2-1; either TRBD1 or TRBD2 may fit D (6 bases each). The CDR3 length is 16 residues. Germline V CDR1 and CDR2: SGHRS, YFSETQ. The CDR3 is CASSWRDTSSYSEQFF. The CDR3 nucleotides are TGCGCCAGCAGCTGGAGGGACACCAGCTCCTACAGTGAGCAGTTCTTC.

This chain's CDR3 is CASSQGSQSSYNEQFF. The DNA for the CDR3 is TGTGCCAGCAGCCAAGGCAGTCAGAGCTCCTACAATGAGCAGTTCTTC. The chain carries TRBV3-1 and TRBJ2-1; D unclear. CDR3 length equals 16 residues. Germline assignment: CDR1 LGHDT and CDR2 YNNKEL (reference sequence). Trimming pared 1 base from V and 0 bases from J, leaving 10 bases between.

This clonotype was found many times. This rearrangement joins TRBV20-1 to TRBJ2-3, with TRBD2 matching over 7 bases. The CDR3 runs to 14 residues. Germline CDR1 reads DFQATT; CDR2 reads SNEGSKA (reference sequence). J lost 4 bases, V lost 3 bases, and 7 bases had no gene match. CDR3 nucleotide sequence: TGCAGTGCTAGGGCCGGGGAGGGCGCAGATACGCAGTATTTT. This encodes CSARAGEGADTQYF.

This clonotype was seen many times. The chain carries TRBV6-2 or TRBV6-3 and TRBJ2-1; possibly TRBD1 or TRBD2 for D (5 bases each). Germline assignment: CDR1 MNHEY and CDR2 SVGEGT. The CDR3 runs to 14 residues. Trimming removed 6 bases from V and 0 bases from J, with 9 bases in between. This CDR3 is CASRRDGSYNEQFF. The CDR3 DNA reads as TGTGCCAGCAGGAGGGACGGCTCCTACAATGAGCAGTTCTTC.

This chain uses TRBV20-1 with TRBJ2-2; 7 positions agree with TRBD1. With V trimmed by 6 bases and J by 6 bases, 7 bases remained unmatched. Germline values: CDR1 DFQATT, CDR2 SNEGSKA (reference sequence). This CDR3 is built from 13 residues. The chain's CDR3 is CSAGQFGAGELFF. The CDR3 coding sequence is TGCAGTGCGGGACAGTTTGGGGCCGGGGAGCTGTTTTTT.

As regards this clonotype: Since a much larger clone is just one base distant, this may be a read error. The chain recombines TRBV20-1 with TRBJ2-5; weak D call: TRBD1 (5 bases). The assigned J gene may be wrong: the sequence end matches TRBJ2-7 better. This CDR3 has 14 amino acids. Germline CDR1 DFQATT, CDR2 SNEGSKA (reference sequence). The CDR3 DNA follows: TGCAGTGCTAGAATGGACACGGAACCCTGCGAGCAGTACTTC. As protein: CSARMDTEPCEQYF.

This clonotype was found many times. This may come from a read error, since a much larger clone is one base off. This chain connects TRBV6-6 to TRBJ1-6, with TRBD1 matching 8 bases. CDR3 length: 14 residues. Germline lookup yields CDR1 MNHNY and CDR2 SVGAGI (reference sequence). DNA for the CDR3: TGTGCCAGCAGTTACTCGCAGGGGGCTTCACCCCGCCACTTT. This codes for CASSYSQGASPRHF.

This clonotype has only a few counts. The V call is TRBV6-2 or TRBV6-3, the J call TRBJ2-5; 15 nucleotides align to TRBD2. Germline lookup yields CDR1 MNHEY and CDR2 SVGEGT. The ends lost 5 bases at V and 4 bases at J; junction bases unmatched: 8. The CDR3 runs to 17 residues. CDR3 sequence: CASSAGLAGGWRETQYF. DNA of the CDR3: TGTGCCAGCAGTGCGGGACTAGCGGGGGGTTGGAGAGAGACCCAGTACTTC.

In its sample, this clonotype was seen many times. The chain uses TRBV6-2 or TRBV6-3 and TRBJ1-5; tentatively, D is TRBD1 (6 bases). This CDR3 comprises 13 residues. The germline V and J ends were trimmed by 10 bases and 2 bases, with 12 bases remaining between them. The germline gives CDR1 MNHEY, CDR2 SVGEGT. The CDR3 protein is CATVKGGNQPQHF. DNA of the CDR3: TGTGCCACCGTCAAGGGGGGCAATCAGCCCCAGCATTTT.

A remark on this clonotype: A read error may be the cause here, since a much bigger clone is one base away. This sequence joins TRBV20-1 and TRBJ2-3; D is uncertain. CDR3 length equals 14 residues. V dropped 6 bases and J dropped 2 bases, with 15 bases sitting between them. Germline loops: CDR1 DFQATT, CDR2 SNEGSKA (reference sequence). The CDR3 nucleotides are TGCAGTGCCGCCTTGGATTCTGACACAGATACGCAGTATTTT. This gives the protein CSAALDSDTDTQYF.

In this sample, this clonotype turned up many times. The chain is built from TRBV20-1 and TRBJ2-1, with 7 bases aligning to TRBD2. The V segment lost 0 bases and the J segment 6 bases; nucleotides outside the gene matches: 8. The germline CDR1 and CDR2 sequences are DFQATT and SNEGSKA (reference sequence). This CDR3 spans 15 amino acids. For the CDR3, the DNA is TGCAGTGCTAGAGACTGGAGCGGGGAGGCCAATGAGCAGTTCTTC. Translation gives CSARDWSGEANEQFF.

This chain links TRBV18 with TRBJ2-1, with 9 bases lining up with TRBD2. Trimming cost V 3 bases and J 3 bases; bases outside gene matches: 6. The V gene's germline CDR1 is KGHSH and CDR2 LQKENI. This CDR3 has 16 residues. The CDR3 coding sequence is TGTGCCAGCTCACCGTCTGCGGGGGGGCACTACAATGAGCAGTTCTTC. It is translated as CASSPSAGGHYNEQFF.

Remarks on this clonotype: One junction end disagrees with the germline gene, perhaps due to a read error. This chain uses TRBV10-3 with TRBJ2-7; 9 nucleotides match TRBD1. CDR1 and CDR2 from the germline V gene are ENHRY and SYGVKD. CDR3 length: 14 residues. DNA for the CDR3: TGCGCCATCACACCGGGACAGGGAGCCCACGAGCAGTACTTC. Its translation is CAITPGQGAHEQYF.

The rearrangement links TRBV4-3 to TRBJ1-1; a possible D gene is TRBD1 (5 bases). V was shortened by 0 bases and J by 5 bases, with 19 bases between the two germline ends. The CDR3 spans 17 residues. CDR1 LGHNA and CDR2 YSLEER come from the germline V gene. For the CDR3, the DNA is TGCGCCAGCAGCCAAGAGGGACCCCCGCACGGGGGGACTGAAGCTTTCTTT. Encoded protein: CASSQEGPPHGGTEAFF.

This clonotype has just a few counts. J is TRBJ2-3 and V is TRBV12-3 or TRBV12-4; a possible D gene is TRBD1 (6 bases). V lost 3 bases and J lost 5, with 18 bases in between. CDR3 length: 16 amino acids. Here the CDR3 DNA reads TGTGCCAGCAGTTTTAGGGGGAGTTTTAAGGGAGATACGCAGTATTTT. Translation: CASSFRGSFKGDTQYF.

This clonotype was picked up many times. J is TRBJ1-2 and V is TRBV20-1; D not resolved. Trimming took 3 bases from V and 8 from J, leaving 10 bases between them. CDR1 and CDR2 (germline): DFQATT, SNEGSKA (reference sequence). The CDR3 consists of 11 residues. CDR3 bases: TGCAGTGCTAGGCACGGGAACGGCTACACCTTC. Translating gives CSARHGNGYTF.